This entry is about one TCR beta chain. Sequenced by immunoSEQ multiplex PCR; TCRdb stores in-frame clones only, minus some. The sample consists of roughly 410,000 clones, 70% to 90% of them appearing once. The data were obtained in a study of blood T cell repertoires in COVID-19. There are 18 residues in the CDR3. Germline V gene sequence: CDR1 SEHNR, CDR2 FQNEAQ (reference sequence). V was pared by 0 bases and J by 2 bases, with 20 bases between. The chain couples TRBV7-9 to TRBJ2-7, with D possibly matching TRBD1 (5 bases). Source material: peripheral blood. This sequence originates from an older woman with COVID-19, enrolled during active disease. CDR3 protein: CASSLAPQAGQSPYEQYF. The CDR3 nucleotides read TGTGCCAGCAGCTTAGCGCCGCAGGCCGGACAATCACCCTACGAGCAGTACTTC.